Sequencing of this T cell receptor (beta chain) was carried out in a study of shared clonotypes between healthy human individuals. Overall study results and limits: Non-shared clonotypes displayed generation probabilities falling below those of clonotypes present in all four donors. A few donors had around 5% of their naive CD4 clonotypes in common.

A remark on this clone: What it binds is not known.

Germline-derived CDR1 and CDR2 are LGHNA and YSLEER. This CDR3 is 18 amino acids long. V trimming: 2 bases; J trimming: 1 base; junction bases outside the gene matches: 13. Assay used: immunoSEQ multiplex PCR; TCRdb lists only in-frame clones, some missing. The sample gives about 580,000 clones, 95% to 98% of which show up once; 0.3% is in the top ten. In the naive CD8 group, cells lacked CD45RO and were positively selected for CCR7, so terminally differentiated effector memory CD45RA+ cells were left out. The chain joins TRBV4-3 to TRBJ2-7, with 8 bases matching TRBD2. Sequencing input: naive CD8+ T cells sorted from blood. The TCR was taken from a man aged 25-45 years in good health. The CDR3 reads CASSQLIASGSLSYEQYF. CDR3 bases: TGCGCCAGCAGCCAACTTATAGCGAGCGGGAGTCTATCCTACGAGCAGTACTTC.